In this sample, the clone carrying this TCR beta chain turned up a few times. Its antigen is as yet unknown. This CDR3 region has 15 residues. Losses at the gene ends were 4 bases for V and 4 bases for J; bases not matched to a gene: 5. CDR1 and CDR2 (germline): SGHVS, FQNEAQ. These data originate in a study of T cell repertoires in cytomegalovirus infection. Study background: Public TCR beta signatures provided an indication of both CMV infection and a matching HLA type.

Study-level points and caveats: The study found HLA-C-restricted CMV-specific TCR beta clonotypes dominating the ex vivo response.

From the reads, TCRdb called clonotypes with MiXCR, one entry per CDR3 protein. Here the sample spans a few hundred thousand distinct CDR3 sequences, about 29% being singletons. Source: cultured PBMCs, taken from culture after CMV antigen stimulation. The receptor comes from a human donor in good health (CMV status not recorded). Some clones in this sample may be carry-over from other donors' samples. The chain uses TRBV7-8 and TRBJ1-5, with 9 bases lining up with TRBD1. The CDR3 nucleotides read TGTGCCAGCAGCTGGGGACAGGGTGTAAATCAGCCCCAGCATTTT. It yields the protein CASSWGQGVNQPQHF. The full variable domain, its missing parts supplied by reference TRBV7-8 and TRBJ1-5, is GAGVSQSPRYKVAKRGQDVALRCDPISGHVSLFWYQQALGQGPEFLTYFQNEAQLDKSGLPSDRFFAERPEGSVSTLKIQRTQQEDSAVYLCASSWGQGVNQPQHFGDGTRLSIL.